This is a list of T cell receptor beta chains from one sample in a study of shared clonotypes between healthy human individuals. Assay: immunoSEQ multiplex PCR; the TCRdb copy retains only in-frame clones and omits some. This sample yields over a million clones, of which around 95% are seen a single time; about 1% belongs to the top ten. Sequencing was done on a sample of naive CD4+ T cells sorted from blood. The receptor source for this set is a young man in good health. The CDR3 runs from the conserved cysteine through the conserved F or W. Each record gives: D gene, clone size, V gene, CDR3 length, J gene, CDR3 DNA, CDR3 protein. The D gene is left open where the match is weak. Size values are once, few and many counts, or a class for expanded clones, and some rows have none.

>TRBD2|once|TRBV4-1|17|TRBJ2-7
TGCGCCAGCAGCCACTCCACTCCAGCGGGAGATCTTTACGAGCAGTACTTC
CASSHSTPAGDLYEQYF
>.|.|TRBV5-1|16|TRBJ2-5
TGCGCCAGCAGCTTGGTCGGGGTGTTTCGACAAGAGACCCAGTACTTC
CASSLVGVFRQETQYF
>.|once|TRBV6-1|13|TRBJ1-1
TGTGCCAGCAGTGAGGGGGGAACCACTGAAGCTTTCTTT
CASSEGGTTEAFF
>.|.|TRBV7-9|16|TRBJ2-1
TGTGCCAGCAGGAGCCCCATTAGAGGAACCTACAATGAGCAGTTCTTC
CASRSPIRGTYNEQFF
>.|.|TRBV19|15|TRBJ2-2
TGTGCCAGTAGTATAGGACGTGCGAACACCGGGGAGCTGTTTTTT
CASSIGRANTGELFF
>TRBD1|.|TRBV28|16|TRBJ1-1
TGTGCCAGCAGTCTCCCCGGGACAGGGAGGAACACTGAAGCTTTCTTT
CASSLPGTGRNTEAFF
>TRBD2|.|TRBV6-5|15|TRBJ2-3
TGTGCCAGCAGTTTTGGACTAGCGGGAGTATATACGCAGTATTTT
CASSFGLAGVYTQYF
>.|.|TRBV5-1|15|TRBJ1-5
TGCGCCAGCAGCTTGGAAGGGGTTAGCAATCAGCCCCAGCATTTT
CASSLEGVSNQPQHF
>.|.|TRBV18|14|TRBJ2-5
TGTGCCAGCTCACCCCAGGGGGGCCAAGAGACCCAGTACTTC
CASSPQGGQETQYF
>TRBD2|.|TRBV19|16|TRBJ2-3
TGTGCCAGTAGTAGCATCAGAGGCGGGAGATCAGATACGCAGTATTTT
CASSSIRGGRSDTQYF
>.|.|TRBV25-1|14|TRBJ1-4
TGTGCCAGCGTAGATGACAGATCTAATGAAAAACTGTTTTTT
CASVDDRSNEKLFF
>.|.|TRBV5-1|15|TRBJ2-2
TGCGCCAGCAGCTTGAGTTCCGGGATGACCGGGGAGCTGTTTTTT
CASSLSSGMTGELFF
>TRBD2|.|TRBV18|15|TRBJ2-1
TGTGCCAGCTCACCACAAGCGGGGGCATACAATGAGCAGTTCTTC
CASSPQAGAYNEQFF
>TRBD2|.|TRBV2|14|TRBJ2-2
TGTGCCAGCAGTGTTAGCGGGAGTACCGGGGAGCTGTTTTTT
CASSVSGSTGELFF
>.|.|TRBV5-1|15|TRBJ1-1
TGCGCCAGCAGCTTTTTCGGGGAGGTGAACACTGAAGCTTTCTTT
CASSFFGEVNTEAFF
>.|.|TRBV29-1|13|TRBJ2-1
TGCAGCGTCAAAACCGGTGCCTACAATGAGCAGTTCTTC
CSVKTGAYNEQFF
>.|.|TRBV28|20|TRBJ2-7
TGTGCCAGCCGATCGAACCGGCCTCCCCATGGGCCCCTACGAGTCAGTGGGCAGTACTTC
CASRSNRPPHGPLRVSGQYF
>.|.|TRBV19|13|TRBJ1-5
TGTGCCAGTAGTATGAGGGGGAATCAGCCCCAGCATTTT
CASSMRGNQPQHF
>TRBD2|.|TRBV18|16|TRBJ2-1
TGTGCCAGCTCACCACCTCGGGGGGGCGATGTCAATGAGCAGTTCTTC
CASSPPRGGDVNEQFF
>.|.|TRBV19|15|TRBJ1-5
TGTGCCAGTAGGATGGACGATTATAGCAATCAGCCCCAGCATTTT
CASRMDDYSNQPQHF
>.|.|TRBV18|16|TRBJ1-5
TGTGCCAGCTCAGAGCTTACATTCCCAGGGCTTCAGCCCCAGCATTTT
CASSELTFPGLQPQHF